What follows are 20 T cell receptor beta chains derived from one specimen sequenced in a study of shared clonotypes between healthy human individuals. Profiling relied on immunoSEQ multiplex PCR, and the TCRdb table lists in-frame clones only, not all of them. The table has about 2.1 million clones, about 93% seen once. CD45RO-negative, CCR7-selected cells formed the naive CD8 fraction, which excluded terminally differentiated effector memory CD45RA+ cells. Material for sequencing was naive CD8+ T cells from PBMCs. These receptors came from a young man in good health. Some clones in this sample may be carry-over from other donors' samples.

This chain joins TRBV4-3 and TRBJ2-1, with D perhaps TRBD1 (6 bases). V was clipped by 0 bases and J by 0 bases, with 15 bases between them. The germline CDR1 and CDR2 sequences are LGHNA and YSLEER. The CDR3 has 18 amino acids. The CDR3 nucleotides read TGCGCCAGCAGCCAAGATTTTGGGGGCAGGCCCTCCTACAATGAGCAGTTCTTC. Its translation: CASSQDFGGRPSYNEQFF.

V is TRBV19 and J is TRBJ1-1; 7 nucleotides align to TRBD1. The germline V gene has CDR1 LNHDA and CDR2 SQIVND (reference sequence). The V gene end was trimmed by 10 bases and the J gene end by 5 bases; junction bases not matched to a gene: 10. CDR3 length equals 13 residues. The CDR3 DNA sequence: TGTGCCACCCAGGGGGGGTTGTGGACTGAAGCTTTCTTT. Translation gives CATQGGLWTEAFF.

This chain links TRBV19 with TRBJ2-3; D is ambiguous. Trimming took off 6 bases at V and 9 bases at J, with 10 bases between the two ends. CDR1 is LNHDA and CDR2 is SQIVND in the germline V gene (reference sequence). This CDR3 region has 11 residues. The CDR3 is CASRHGWTQYF. CDR3 coding DNA: TGTGCCAGTAGACATGGGTGGACGCAGTATTTT.

This chain joins TRBV27 and TRBJ2-2; 7 nucleotides line up with TRBD1. The CDR3 contains 15 residues. Germline V gene data show CDR1 as MNHEY and CDR2 as SMNVEV (reference sequence). V shed 5 bases, J shed 6 bases, and the junction held 9 bases outside the gene matches. The CDR3 reads CASSKNRGLSGELFF. The DNA of the CDR3 is TGTGCCAGCAGTAAAAACAGGGGTTTATCCGGGGAGCTGTTTTTT.

For this clone: The sample contains more than one DNA sequence encoding this CDR3. V and J are TRBV29-1 and TRBJ2-7, with D hard to call. CDR1 is SQVTM and CDR2 is ANQGSEA in the germline V gene. The V gene lost 4 bases and the J gene lost 3 bases, with 10 bases spanning the gap. The CDR3 contains 12 residues. CDR3 residues: CSVVGDSYEQYF. The CDR3 DNA is TGCAGCGTTGTTGGGGATAGCTACGAGCAGTACTTC.

This chain links TRBV4-3 with TRBJ2-2; unclear D gene. CDR3 length: 14 amino acids. Germline V lookup: CDR1 LGHNA, CDR2 YSLEER. Trimming took 4 bases from V and 6 from J, leaving 12 bases between them. The CDR3 bases are TGCGCCAGCAGCCTTAGACTCTCCGCCGGGGAGCTGTTTTTT. This gives the protein CASSLRLSAGELFF.

The V gene is TRBV5-1, the J gene TRBJ1-4; the D is unclear. The V gene lost 4 bases and the J gene lost 1 base, with 14 bases spanning the gap. Germline V lookup: CDR1 SGHRS, CDR2 YFSETQ. CDR3 length: 16 amino acids. The CDR3 reads CASSENGPRTNEKLFF. The CDR3 nucleotides read TGCGCCAGCAGCGAAAACGGGCCACGAACTAATGAAAAACTGTTTTTT.

The chain carries TRBV29-1 and TRBJ2-1; TRBD1 aligns across 7 bases. The V gene end was trimmed by 4 bases and the J gene end by 2 bases; junction bases not matched to a gene: 5. The CDR3 is made up of 14 amino acids. The germline gives CDR1 SQVTM, CDR2 ANQGSEA. CDR3 region: CSVANRGAYNEQFF. The CDR3, as DNA: TGCAGCGTTGCAAACAGGGGCGCCTACAATGAGCAGTTCTTC.

The chain is built from TRBV2 and TRBJ2-5, with D possibly called TRBD1 or TRBD2 (5 bases each). This CDR3 is 14 amino acids long. Germline V gene lookup returns CDR1 SNHLY and CDR2 FYNNEI. Between the trimmed V and J ends, which lost 2 bases and 7 bases, there was a span of 14 bases. CDR3 DNA sequence: TGTGCCAGCAGTGAACTGCCGGGACCCGTGACCCAGTACTTC. It codes for CASSELPGPVTQYF.

V and J are TRBV28 and TRBJ2-1; TRBD1 might be the D (6 bases). The V end lost 2 bases, the J end lost 8 bases, and 31 bases lay between the germline ends. CDR3 length equals 20 residues. The V gene's germline CDR1 is MDHEN and CDR2 SYDVKM. CDR3 loop: CASSLVRDVGASLISDEQFF. CDR3 in DNA: TGTGCCAGCAGTTTAGTACGGGACGTGGGGGCTAGCTTGATTTCGGATGAGCAGTTCTTC.

This chain links TRBV4-3 with TRBJ2-5; TRBD1 matches 9 bases. The CDR3 runs 14 residues. J gave up 5 bases and V 8 bases, and 9 bases lay outside the gene matches. The germline CDR1 and CDR2 sequences are LGHNA and YSLEER. This chain's CDR3 is CASAYTGGAETQYF. The CDR3 DNA follows: TGCGCCAGCGCCTATACAGGGGGCGCGGAGACCCAGTACTTC.

V usage is TRBV4-1 and J usage is TRBJ1-5, with a weak D call TRBD1 (5 bases). Germline V CDR1 and CDR2: MGHRA, YSYEKL. The V and J ends lost 0 bases and 11 bases respectively, with 11 bases between them. CDR3 length: 13 amino acids. In DNA, the CDR3 is TGCGCCAGCAGCCAAGATTATTGGGGGACCCAGCATTTT. This sequence encodes CASSQDYWGTQHF.

The chain carries TRBV6-5 and TRBJ2-5; 9 nucleotides match TRBD2. The CDR3 length is 16 residues. V shed 0 bases, J shed 5 bases, and the junction held 7 bases outside the gene matches. CDR1 MNHEY and CDR2 SVGAGI come from the germline V gene. CDR3 residues: CASSYSLAGEAETQYF. DNA of the CDR3: TGTGCCAGCAGTTACTCCTTAGCGGGAGAGGCGGAGACCCAGTACTTC.

This chain links TRBV11-1 with TRBJ1-1, with 8 bases matching TRBD1. CDR3 size: 15 residues. Germline CDR1 is SGHAT and CDR2 is FQDESV (reference sequence). Unmatched junction bases numbered 9, after V lost 3 bases and J lost 6 bases. CDR3 in DNA: TGTGCCAGCAGCTTGCGGACAGGGAGGACCTCTGAAGCTTTCTTT. Translated: CASSLRTGRTSEAFF.

The chain couples TRBV7-9 to TRBJ2-7; possible D gene TRBD1, 6 bases. This CDR3 contains 15 residues. The germline V gene has CDR1 SEHNR and CDR2 FQNEAQ (reference sequence). Trimming took off 5 bases at V and 3 bases at J, with 17 bases between the two ends. CDR3 nucleotides: TGTGCCAGCAGCCCGACGCAGGGGCGCCTCTACGAGCAGTACTTC. Protein: CASSPTQGRLYEQYF.

The rearrangement joins TRBV6-1 to TRBJ1-2, with unresolved D. The CDR3 extends over 13 amino acids. Trimming took 6 bases from V and 2 from J, leaving 10 bases between them. Germline V CDR1 and CDR2: MNHNS, SASEGT. Here the CDR3 reads CASRETANYGYTF. Written as DNA, the CDR3 is TGTGCCAGCAGAGAAACAGCGAACTATGGCTACACCTTC.

This chain uses TRBV11-2 with TRBJ1-4; possibly TRBD1 for D (5 bases). The V end lost 0 bases, the J end lost 7 bases, and 12 bases lay between the germline ends. Germline CDR1 SGHAT, CDR2 FQNNGV. The CDR3 spans 15 residues. The CDR3 DNA is TGTGCCAGCAGCTTAGAGTGGGGTGACAGTGAAAAACTGTTTTTT. It is translated as CASSLEWGDSEKLFF.

V is TRBV7-9 and J is TRBJ2-1; D may be TRBD1 or TRBD2 (5 bases each). The CDR3 runs 15 residues. Trimming removed 5 bases at V and 6 bases at J, with 17 bases between. Looked up from germline, CDR1 is SEHNR and CDR2 is FQNEAQ (reference sequence). As DNA, the CDR3 is TGTGCCAGCAGCCGCCAGGGACCCCCCTCCAATGAGCAGTTCTTC. Residues: CASSRQGPPSNEQFF.

Only a few counts were recorded for this clone. This sample includes further DNA sequences coding for the same CDR3. This chain links TRBV30 with TRBJ1-1, with D uncertain. CDR1 and CDR2 from the germline V gene are GTSNPN and SVGIG (reference sequence). Trimming took 2 bases from V and 4 from J, leaving 8 bases between them. The CDR3 is 12 residues long. The CDR3 coding sequence is TGTGCCTGGAGTCCCGTCGGCACTGAAGCTTTCTTT. Translation gives CAWSPVGTEAFF. The full variable domain, its missing parts supplied by reference TRBV30 and TRBJ1-1, is SQTIHQWPATLVQPVGSPLSLECTVEGTSNPNLYWYRQAAGRGLQLLFYSVGIGQISSEVPQNLSASRPQDRQFILSSKKLLLSDSGFYLCAWSPVGTEAFFGQGTRLTVV.

This clone was recorded once. The V call is TRBV15, the J call TRBJ2-1; D could derive from TRBD1 or TRBD2 (5 bases each). The CDR3 is made up of 13 amino acids. V was clipped by 3 bases and J by 6 bases, with 9 bases between them. The germline V gene encodes CDR1 LNHNV and CDR2 YYDKDF (reference sequence). Here the CDR3 reads CATSRGRGNEQFF. Here the CDR3 DNA reads TGTGCCACCAGCAGGGGACGAGGCAATGAGCAGTTCTTC.